Reported below is one T cell receptor beta chain. Produced via immunoSEQ multiplex PCR; TCRdb's table is partial and in-frame only. The repertoire holds about 180,000 clones, with under 90% as singletons. The V gene's germline CDR1 is SGHRS and CDR2 YFSETQ. The length of the CDR3 is 14 residues. The ends lost 4 bases at V and 4 bases at J; junction bases unmatched: 2. This specimen belongs to a study of blood T cell repertoires in COVID-19. This receptor was taken from a woman at least 80 years old with active or convalescent COVID-19. The rearrangement uses TRBV5-1 and TRBJ2-7; 13 bases agree with TRBD2. Sample: peripheral blood. CDR3 amino acids: CASSPTSGRYEQYF. DNA for the CDR3: TGCGCCAGCAGCCCGACTAGCGGGAGGTACGAGCAGTACTTC. Looking up the rest from reference TRBV5-1 and TRBJ2-7 gives the full variable domain: KAGVTQTPRYLIKTRGQQVTLSCSPISGHRSVSWYQQTPGQGLQFLFEYFSETQRNKGNFPGRFSGRQFSNSRSEMNVSTLELGDSALYLCASSPTSGRYEQYFGPGTRLTVT.